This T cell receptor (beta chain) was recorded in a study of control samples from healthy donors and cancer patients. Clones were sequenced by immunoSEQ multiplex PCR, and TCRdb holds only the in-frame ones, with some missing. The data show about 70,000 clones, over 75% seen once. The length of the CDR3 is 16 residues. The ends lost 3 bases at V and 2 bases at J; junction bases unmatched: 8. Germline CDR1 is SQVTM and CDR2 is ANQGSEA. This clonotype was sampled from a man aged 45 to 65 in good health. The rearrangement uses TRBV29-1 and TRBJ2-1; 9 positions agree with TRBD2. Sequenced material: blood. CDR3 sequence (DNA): TGCAGCGTTGACGGGGTGGCTAGCGGGACCTACAATGAGCAGTTCTTC. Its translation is CSVDGVASGTYNEQFF.